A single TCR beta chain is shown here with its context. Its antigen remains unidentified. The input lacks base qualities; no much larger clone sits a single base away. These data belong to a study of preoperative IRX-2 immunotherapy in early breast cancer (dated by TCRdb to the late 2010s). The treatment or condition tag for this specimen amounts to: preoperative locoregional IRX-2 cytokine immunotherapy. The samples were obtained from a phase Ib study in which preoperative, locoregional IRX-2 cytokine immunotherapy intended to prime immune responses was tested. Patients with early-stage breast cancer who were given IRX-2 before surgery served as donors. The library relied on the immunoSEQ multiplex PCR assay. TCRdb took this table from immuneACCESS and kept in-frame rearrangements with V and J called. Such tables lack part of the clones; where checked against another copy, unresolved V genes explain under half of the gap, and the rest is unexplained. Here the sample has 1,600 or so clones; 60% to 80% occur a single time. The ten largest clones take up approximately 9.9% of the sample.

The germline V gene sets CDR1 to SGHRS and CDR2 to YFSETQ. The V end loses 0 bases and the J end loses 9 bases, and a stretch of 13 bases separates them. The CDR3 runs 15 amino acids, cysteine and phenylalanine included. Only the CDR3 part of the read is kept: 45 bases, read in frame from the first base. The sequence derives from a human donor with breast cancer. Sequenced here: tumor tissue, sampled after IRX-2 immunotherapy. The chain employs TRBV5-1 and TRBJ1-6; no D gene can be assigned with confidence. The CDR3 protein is CASSLGLEGSSPLHF. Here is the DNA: TGCGCCAGCAGCTTGGGACTCGAAGGTAGTTCACCCCTCCACTTT.